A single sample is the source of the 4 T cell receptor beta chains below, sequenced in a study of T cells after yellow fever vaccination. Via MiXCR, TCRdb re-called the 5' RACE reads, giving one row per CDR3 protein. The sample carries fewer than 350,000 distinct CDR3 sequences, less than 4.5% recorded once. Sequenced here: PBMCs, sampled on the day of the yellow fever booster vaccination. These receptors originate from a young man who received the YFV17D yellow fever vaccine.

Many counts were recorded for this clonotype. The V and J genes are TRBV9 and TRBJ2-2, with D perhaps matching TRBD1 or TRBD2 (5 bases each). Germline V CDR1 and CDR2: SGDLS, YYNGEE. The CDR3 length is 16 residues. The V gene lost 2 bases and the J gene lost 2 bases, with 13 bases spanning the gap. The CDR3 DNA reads TGTGCCAGCAGCGTTTCGGGACGGGTAAACACCGGGGAGCTGTTTTTT. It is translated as CASSVSGRVNTGELFF.

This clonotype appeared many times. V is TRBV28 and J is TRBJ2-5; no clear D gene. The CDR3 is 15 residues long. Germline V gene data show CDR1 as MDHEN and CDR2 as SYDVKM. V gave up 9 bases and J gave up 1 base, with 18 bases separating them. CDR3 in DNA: TGTGCCAGTTCACTGGGCTCAATTCCCCAAGAGACCCAGTACTTC. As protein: CASSLGSIPQETQYF.

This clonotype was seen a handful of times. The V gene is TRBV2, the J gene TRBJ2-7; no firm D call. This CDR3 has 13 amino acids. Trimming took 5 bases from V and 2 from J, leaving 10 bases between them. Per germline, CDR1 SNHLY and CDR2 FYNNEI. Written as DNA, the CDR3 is TGTGCCAGCAGTTTTGCGGATACCTACGAGCAGTACGTC. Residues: CASSFADTYEQYV.

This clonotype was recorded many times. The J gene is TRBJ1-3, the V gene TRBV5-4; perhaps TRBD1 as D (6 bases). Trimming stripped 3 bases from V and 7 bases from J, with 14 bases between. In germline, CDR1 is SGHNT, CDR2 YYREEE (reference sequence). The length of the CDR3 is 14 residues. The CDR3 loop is CASSSEGGSNTIYF. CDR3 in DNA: TGTGCCAGCAGCTCGGAGGGGGGGAGTAACACCATATATTTT.